This TCR beta chain was sequenced for a study of CD8 T cells in Susac syndrome. Random hexamers served to reverse transcribe roughly 0.45 to 1 ug RNA. Each CDR3 protein is one row after TCRdb ran MiXCR on the immunoSEQ multiplex PCR reads. Of about 280,000 distinct CDR3 sequences in the sample, approximately 85% are singletons; the top ten hold 0.11%. CDR3 length equals 13 residues. CDR1 is SGHRS and CDR2 is YFSETQ in the germline V gene. Trimming pared 1 base from V and 4 bases from J, leaving 3 bases between. The chain employs TRBV5-1 and TRBJ2-6; D is uncertain. The TCR comes from a human donor with multiple sclerosis. Sample: CD8+ T cells from PBMCs. The CDR3 region is CASSLKGANVLTF. The CDR3 nucleotides are TGCGCCAGCAGCTTGAAAGGGGCCAACGTCCTGACTTTC.